A single sample gave rise to the 27 T cell receptor beta chains below, sequenced in a study of human T cells and chemical hapten exposure. Indicated time point: pre-sensitization, week 0. Treatment here: therapeutic diphenylcyclopropenone sensitization with weekly scalp DPC. TCRdb processed the RACE reads anew with MiXCR; each CDR3 protein has one entry. Among around 350,000 distinct CDR3 sequences listed, around 5.5% were seen once. The material was whole blood, obtained in connection with sensitization to the hapten diphenylcyclopropenone (DPC). The receptors shown here come from a woman younger than 30 with alopecia areata. Some clones in this sample may be carry-over from other donors' samples.

This clonotype has a count of ten or more. The chain has TRBV6-4 and TRBJ2-6; D remains ambiguous. The CDR3 spans 14 residues. Germline V gene sequence: CDR1 MRHNA, CDR2 SNTAGT. The germline V and J ends were trimmed by 5 bases and 0 bases, with 5 bases remaining between them. The CDR3 coding sequence is TGTGCCAGCAGTAAGGACTCTGGGGCCAACGTCCTGACTTTC. Translated: CASSKDSGANVLTF.

This clonotype was counted ten times or more. The V and J genes are TRBV2 and TRBJ1-1; 10 nucleotides line up with TRBD1. In germline, CDR1 is SNHLY, CDR2 FYNNEI. This CDR3 comprises 14 residues. The V segment lost 8 bases and the J segment 4 bases; nucleotides outside the gene matches: 7. CDR3 nucleotides: TGTGCCAGCTTTTTGGGACAGGGGATCACTGAAGCTTTCTTT. This codes for CASFLGQGITEAFF.

This clonotype was counted a few times. J is TRBJ1-1 and V is TRBV7-8; a possible D gene is TRBD1 (6 bases). CDR3 length: 15 amino acids. Germline CDR1 is SGHVS and CDR2 is FQNEAQ. V shed 7 bases and J shed 1 base, with 16 bases lying between them. The CDR3 spells CASTATRQENTEAFF. In DNA, the CDR3 is TGTGCCAGCACAGCTACGCGACAGGAGAACACTGAAGCTTTCTTT. Based on the CDR3 plus reference TRBV7-8 and TRBJ1-1, the full variable domain is GAGVSQSPRYKVAKRGQDVALRCDPISGHVSLFWYQQALGQGPEFLTYFQNEAQLDKSGLPSDRFFAERPEGSVSTLKIQRTQQEDSAVYLCASTATRQENTEAFFGQGTRLTVV.

Only a few counts were recorded for this clonotype. The CDR3 reads CASSPRGRGLVGLSGELFF. As DNA, the CDR3 is TGTGCCAGCAGCCCAAGGGGACGGGGGCTCGTTGGGCTATCCGGGGAGCTGTTTTTT. The chain has TRBV4-2 and TRBJ2-2; D may match TRBD1 or TRBD2 (6 bases each). Between the trimmed V and J ends, which lost 4 bases and 6 bases, there was a span of 27 bases. The CDR3 is 19 amino acids. From germline, CDR1 is LGHNA and CDR2 YNFKEQ.

J is TRBJ1-3 and V is TRBV27; D is unresolved. V dropped 6 bases and J dropped 0 bases, with 9 bases sitting between them. This CDR3 spans 14 amino acids. CDR1 and CDR2 from the germline V gene are MNHEY and SMNVEV (reference sequence). Here the CDR3 reads CASRGRISGNTIYF. CDR3 bases: TGTGCCAGCAGAGGGAGGATCTCTGGAAACACCATATATTTT.

The chain couples TRBV6-2 or TRBV6-3 to TRBJ2-2; D ambiguous. This CDR3 spans 13 amino acids. Germline CDR1 reads MNHEY; CDR2 reads SVGEGT. Trimming pared 1 base from V and 5 bases from J, leaving 5 bases between. The CDR3 loop is CASSYWVTGELFF. The CDR3 nucleotides read TGTGCCAGCAGTTACTGGGTTACCGGGGAGCTGTTTTTT.

This clonotype appeared a few times. The rearrangement links TRBV7-9 to TRBJ1-1; unclear D gene. CDR3 length: 14 amino acids. Trimming shortened V by 3 bases and J by 7 bases, and 15 bases separated the two germline ends. CDR1 and CDR2 (germline): SEHNR, FQNEAQ (reference sequence). The CDR3 reads CASSFFKAHVEAFF. CDR3 in DNA: TGTGCCAGCAGCTTTTTTAAGGCACACGTTGAAGCTTTCTTT.

The chain uses TRBV6-5 and TRBJ1-1, with D possibly matching TRBD1 (5 bases). This CDR3 contains 15 residues. The germline CDR1 and CDR2 sequences are MNHEY and SVGAGI. V dropped 4 bases and J dropped 3 bases, with 15 bases sitting between them. The CDR3 DNA sequence: TGTGCCAGCAGTTTTCAGGGAACTCGGGACACTGAAGCTTTCTTT. Amino acid sequence: CASSFQGTRDTEAFF.

This clonotype has only a few counts. The J gene is TRBJ1-1, the V gene TRBV27; TRBD1 agrees at 7 bases. The V and J ends lost 6 bases and 0 bases, in that order; junction bases with no gene match: 13. This CDR3 is 17 amino acids long. Looked up from germline, CDR1 is MNHEY and CDR2 is SMNVEV (reference sequence). This CDR3 reads CASSQGFRGGLNTEAFF. The CDR3 DNA is TGTGCCAGCAGCCAAGGGTTCAGGGGGGGCCTGAACACTGAAGCTTTCTTT.

In the case of this clonotype: At one end the junction does not follow the germline gene, possibly because of a read error. The chain links TRBV7-7 to TRBJ2-3; no firm D call. The CDR3 is 14 amino acids. Germline values: CDR1 SSHAT, CDR2 FNYEAQ (reference sequence). The CDR3, as DNA: TGTGCTAGCAGCCCCACTCAGTTGGGCGATACGCAGTATTTT. It yields the protein CASSPTQLGDTQYF.

This clonotype was recorded a few times. The gene calls are TRBV6-5 and TRBJ2-5; 11 bases map to TRBD2. This CDR3 spans 15 amino acids. Germline V lookup: CDR1 MNHEY, CDR2 SVGAGI. After removal of 4 bases from V and 3 bases from J, the junction contained 4 bases not matched to a gene. CDR3: CASSSLTSGEETQYF. Written as DNA, the CDR3 is TGTGCCAGCAGTTCCCTGACTAGCGGGGAAGAGACCCAGTACTTC.

The chain is built from TRBV5-6 and TRBJ1-6, with D unresolved. V was shortened by 0 bases and J by 10 bases, with 14 bases between the two germline ends. The germline V gene has CDR1 SGHDT and CDR2 YYEEEE. This CDR3 contains 15 residues. The chain's CDR3 is CASSLGPLTVSPLHF. CDR3 coding DNA: TGTGCCAGCAGCTTGGGACCACTGACGGTGTCACCCCTCCACTTT.

There are many counts of this clonotype. The chain recombines TRBV20-1 with TRBJ1-2, with D possibly being TRBD1 (6 bases). CDR1 is DFQATT and CDR2 is SNEGSKA in the germline V gene (reference sequence). V was cut by 3 bases and J by 2 bases, with 10 bases left in between. The CDR3 has 13 amino acids. CDR3 coding DNA: TGCAGTGCTAGTACCGGGACAAACTATGGCTACACCTTC. Translating gives CSASTGTNYGYTF.

This clonotype has at least ten counts. V gene TRBV6-1 combines with J gene TRBJ2-2; D remains unclear. With 5 bases removed from V and 1 base from J, the gap between germline ends came to 20 bases. CDR3 length: 18 amino acids. Germline V CDR1 and CDR2: MNHNS, SASEGT. The CDR3 DNA follows: TGTGCCAGCAGTCACCCTGAGCAGAAAATGGAGAACACCGGGGAGCTGTTTTTT. This gives the protein CASSHPEQKMENTGELFF.

The J gene is TRBJ1-1, the V gene TRBV9; TRBD1 aligns across 7 bases. The length of the CDR3 is 13 residues. After removal of 2 bases from V and 4 bases from J, the junction contained 2 bases not matched to a gene. Looked up from germline, CDR1 is SGDLS and CDR2 is YYNGEE. Here the CDR3 reads CASSVQGGTEAFF. Here the CDR3 DNA reads TGTGCCAGCAGCGTGCAGGGGGGCACTGAAGCTTTCTTT.

V gene TRBV7-2 combines with J gene TRBJ2-6; 7 positions match TRBD1. The CDR3 is made up of 14 amino acids. Germline V gene data show CDR1 as SGHTA and CDR2 as FQGNSA. The junction had 5 bases not matched to a gene; V was cut back by 8 bases and J by 4 bases. DNA for the CDR3: TGTGCCAGCGGCAAGGGGGCCGGGGCCAACGTCCTGACTTTC. Protein sequence: CASGKGAGANVLTF.

This clonotype has a handful of counts. This chain joins TRBV23-1 and TRBJ1-5; possibly TRBD1 for D (6 bases). TRBV23-1 has ORF status, its function being uncertain. This CDR3 spans 17 amino acids. V was trimmed by 0 bases and J by 2 bases, leaving 14 bases between them. In DNA form, the CDR3 reads TGCGCCAGCAGTCAATCCCGGACAGTCGGGGGCAATCAGCCCCAGCATTTT. Translating it yields CASSQSRTVGGNQPQHF.

In DNA, the CDR3 is TGTGCCAGCAGCCTCGGGACTAGCGGGTATAGCACAGATACGCAGTATTTT. It codes for CASSLGTSGYSTDTQYF. The chain has TRBV28 and TRBJ2-3; 12 nucleotides match TRBD2. The CDR3 extends over 17 amino acids. V gave up 6 bases and J gave up 0 bases; unmatched junction bases: 7. The germline V gene encodes CDR1 MDHEN and CDR2 SYDVKM.

This clonotype was observed a handful of times. The rearrangement links TRBV6-6 to TRBJ1-2, with 11 bases that match TRBD1. The J segment lost 6 bases and the V segment lost 6 bases, leaving 9 bases of the junction unmatched. The germline CDR1 and CDR2 sequences are MNHNY and SVGAGI (reference sequence). CDR3 length equals 15 residues. In DNA form, the CDR3 reads TGTGCCAGCAGGGGGACAGGGGGAGGGGAGGATGGCTACACCTTC. This gives the protein CASRGTGGGEDGYTF.

This clonotype was observed at least ten times. The chain combines TRBV6-2 or TRBV6-3 with TRBJ1-1, with D tentatively TRBD1 (5 bases). The germline V and J ends were trimmed by 5 bases and 4 bases, with 26 bases remaining between them. The CDR3 runs 18 residues. Germline V lookup: CDR1 MNHEY, CDR2 SVGEGT. The CDR3 region is CASSTAVKTGLGATEAFF. CDR3 sequence (DNA): TGTGCCAGCAGTACCGCCGTTAAAACAGGTCTTGGCGCCACTGAAGCTTTCTTT.

The V call is TRBV2, the J call TRBJ2-3; 9 bases are a match to TRBD1. CDR1 is SNHLY and CDR2 is FYNNEI in the germline V gene. The V segment lost 8 bases and the J segment 2 bases; nucleotides outside the gene matches: 11. The CDR3 totals 16 residues. CDR3 bases: TGTGCCAGCCTCGAAGGGAGGACAGGGGTCACAGATACGCAGTATTTT. This encodes CASLEGRTGVTDTQYF.

This chain connects TRBV18 to TRBJ1-6; no reliable D call. The V gene lost 3 bases and the J gene lost 9 bases, with 12 bases spanning the gap. In germline, CDR1 is KGHSH, CDR2 LQKENI. This CDR3 is built from 14 residues. The CDR3 sequence is CASSPESVGSPLHF. The CDR3 DNA reads TGTGCCAGCTCACCTGAGTCCGTCGGTTCACCCCTCCACTTT. The entire variable domain, with the rest obtained from reference TRBV18 and TRBJ1-6, is as follows: NAGVMQNPRHLVRRRGQEARLRCSPMKGHSHVYWYRQLPEEGLKFMVYLQKENIIDESGMPKERFSAEFPKEGPSILRIQQVVRGDSAAYFCASSPESVGSPLHFGNGTRLTVT.

This clonotype was observed a few times. The chain carries TRBV10-3 and TRBJ1-2; 11 bases fit TRBD1. Germline V gene sequence: CDR1 ENHRY, CDR2 SYGVKD. The trim removed 0 bases at V and 3 bases at J, leaving 0 bases unmatched. CDR3 size: 15 residues. Here the CDR3 reads CAISESGQGDYGYTF. Here the CDR3 DNA reads TGTGCCATCAGTGAGTCGGGACAGGGGGACTATGGCTACACCTTC.

A few counts support this clonotype. This chain uses TRBV7-9 with TRBJ1-2; D gene ambiguous. Trimming took off 5 bases at V and 8 bases at J, with 6 bases between the two ends. Germline V lookup: CDR1 SEHNR, CDR2 FQNEAQ (reference sequence). This CDR3 has 10 amino acids. The CDR3 loop is CASSPEGYTF. The DNA for the CDR3 is TGTGCCAGCAGCCCCGAAGGCTACACCTTC.

The rearrangement links TRBV20-1 to TRBJ2-3; 9 positions agree with TRBD2. The CDR3 totals 15 residues. The germline V gene encodes CDR1 DFQATT and CDR2 SNEGSKA (reference sequence). V gave up 3 bases and J gave up 0 bases; unmatched junction bases: 4. The CDR3 bases are TGCAGTGCTAGTGCCACTAGCGGGAGCACAGATACGCAGTATTTT. Its translation is CSASATSGSTDTQYF.

The V call is TRBV10-3, the J call TRBJ2-3, with 7 bases lining up with TRBD1. The V gene end was trimmed by 4 bases and the J gene end by 6 bases; junction bases not matched to a gene: 10. Germline loops: CDR1 ENHRY, CDR2 SYGVKD. The CDR3 length is 15 residues. Written as DNA, the CDR3 is TGTGCCATCAGTGCCCTGACAGGGATTGGTGATACGCAGTATTTT. It encodes CAISALTGIGDTQYF.

This clonotype was seen at least ten times. The chain carries TRBV2 and TRBJ1-5; D not certain. CDR1 is SNHLY and CDR2 is FYNNEI in the germline V gene. V gave up 4 bases and J gave up 4 bases, with 11 bases separating them. The CDR3 sequence is 14 residues long. In nucleotides, the CDR3 is TGTGCCAGCAGTGTTGAAGCCAGTAATCAGCCCCAGCATTTT. This sequence encodes CASSVEASNQPQHF.